One T cell receptor (beta chain) is described in this entry. The data originate from a study of cytomegalovirus exposure and HLA in healthy donors. With 60 Vbeta and 13 Jbeta primers, the PCR was carried out. The protocol was immunoSEQ multiplex PCR, while the TCRdb copy is restricted to in-frame clones and leaves out a portion. The data contain 50,000 to 70,000 clones, 55% to 65% of them singletons. The CDR3 extends over 14 amino acids. V shed 6 bases and J 7 bases; nucleotides not matched to a gene: 8. Germline V gene lookup returns CDR1 MNHEY and CDR2 SVGAGI. This TCR derives from a man in his thirties or forties in good health and CMV-seronegative. The sequenced sample was PBMCs. V usage is TRBV6-5 and J usage is TRBJ1-1; 10 bases agree with TRBD1. Here the CDR3 DNA reads TGTGCCAGCAGGGGCGACAGGGGGCGAGGTGAAGCTTTCTTT. Protein: CASRGDRGRGEAFF.